These 26 T cell receptor beta chains came from one sample sequenced in a study of blood T cells in healthy people across ages. Next came a second PCR, run for 7 to 11 cycles, which used a sample-barcoded 5' primer along with a J-beta primer mix. One entry per CDR3 protein, called by TCRdb with MiXCR from the 5' RACE reads. The sample contains 650,000 to 1,000,000 distinct CDR3 sequences, about 34% of which appear only once. The sequenced material came from blood. These receptors came from a man between 18 and 35 years old in good health.

This clonotype was seen ten or more times. This rearrangement joins TRBV4-3 to TRBJ1-2; 7 bases align to TRBD1. The junction had 8 bases not matched to a gene; V was cut back by 0 bases and J by 7 bases. The CDR3 totals 15 residues. Germline CDR1 reads LGHNA; CDR2 reads YSLEER. The CDR3 protein is CASSQESTGVAGYTF. The CDR3 DNA reads TGCGCCAGCAGCCAAGAGAGCACAGGGGTAGCTGGCTACACCTTC.

The chain recombines TRBV6-1 with TRBJ2-3, with D perhaps matching TRBD1 (5 bases). V was pared by 2 bases and J by 6 bases, with 9 bases between. The germline V gene has CDR1 MNHNS and CDR2 SASEGT. CDR3 length: 13 amino acids. CDR3 region: CASSEKGSDTQYF. CDR3 in DNA: TGTGCCAGCAGTGAAAAGGGGTCGGATACGCAGTATTTT.

This clonotype was seen repeatedly, ten times or more. The genes are TRBV7-2 and TRBJ1-2, with TRBD1 matching 7 bases. The CDR3 spans 13 residues. The germline gives CDR1 SGHTA, CDR2 FQGNSA. The trim removed 5 bases at V and 4 bases at J, leaving 4 bases unmatched. The CDR3 loop is CASSEGQSYGYTF. The CDR3 DNA is TGTGCCAGCAGCGAGGGACAGTCCTATGGCTACACCTTC.

Comments on this clonotype: A single base separates this from a much larger clone, so it may be a read error. The gene calls are TRBV4-3 and TRBJ1-2; possible D gene TRBD1, 5 bases. Germline loops: CDR1 LGHNA, CDR2 YSLEER. Trimming removed 0 bases at V and 7 bases at J, with 24 bases between. The CDR3 length is 18 residues. The CDR3 nucleotides are TGCGCCAGCAGCCAAGATCTTGCAGTGGGGGGGGTTATTGGTGGCTACACCTTC. Translated, it gives CASSQDLAVGGVIGGYTF.

V gene TRBV28 combines with J gene TRBJ1-2; TRBD1 aligns across 7 bases. V shed 7 bases and J 8 bases; nucleotides not matched to a gene: 19. The CDR3 is 16 residues long. The germline gives CDR1 MDHEN, CDR2 SYDVKM. CDR3 sequence: CASIAGGGGDAGGYTF. CDR3 DNA: TGTGCCAGCATAGCAGGGGGAGGGGGGGACGCAGGAGGCTACACCTTC.

This clonotype appeared a single time. The chain joins TRBV6-2 or TRBV6-3 to TRBJ2-7, with 7 bases that match TRBD2. Per the germline V gene, CDR1 is MNHEY and CDR2 is SVGEGT. V shed 7 bases, J shed 7 bases, and the junction held 7 bases outside the gene matches. The CDR3 totals 12 residues. CDR3 amino acids: CASTTGGNEQYF. The CDR3 coding sequence is TGTGCCAGCACCACGGGGGGAAATGAGCAGTACTTC.

The V and J genes are TRBV27 and TRBJ2-3; 9 bases match TRBD2. CDR1 is MNHEY, CDR2 SMNVEV, per germline (reference sequence). Unmatched junction bases numbered 5, after V lost 5 bases and J lost 5 bases. The CDR3 loop spans 14 amino acids. CDR3 sequence reads: CASSEGLARDTQYF. The CDR3 nucleotides are TGTGCCAGCAGTGAAGGACTAGCGAGAGATACGCAGTATTTT.

This clonotype was recorded at least ten times. The V call is TRBV5-1, the J call TRBJ2-3; D gene unclear. The CDR3 contains 12 residues. Trimming removed 4 bases from V and 6 bases from J, with 9 bases in between. Germline CDR1 SGHRS, CDR2 YFSETQ. Written as DNA, the CDR3 is TGCGCCAGCAGCGAAAGGGCGGATACGCAGTATTTT. Translating gives CASSERADTQYF.

With respect to this clonotype: A much larger clonotype is one base distant, so this may be a read error. CDR3 amino acids: CSVEGSDSRGEKLFF. DNA of the CDR3: TGCAGCGTTGAAGGGTCTGACAGCCGAGGTGAAAAACTGTTTTTT. The chain recombines TRBV29-1 with TRBJ1-4, with TRBD1 as a possible D gene (5 bases). This CDR3 spans 15 amino acids. The V end lost 1 base, the J end lost 7 bases, and 16 bases lay between the germline ends. Germline V gene lookup returns CDR1 SQVTM and CDR2 ANQGSEA.

The chain combines TRBV7-8 with TRBJ2-3; 12 bases agree with TRBD2. Germline assignment: CDR1 SGHVS and CDR2 FQNEAQ. The junction had 10 bases not matched to a gene; V was cut back by 5 bases and J by 7 bases. The CDR3 covers 16 residues. The CDR3 DNA is TGTGCCAGCAGCCCCGCTCTAGCGGGGGGGCCATATACGCAGTATTTT. Encoded protein: CASSPALAGGPYTQYF.

This clonotype was found many times. CDR3 region: CASGKDSYYGYTF. The CDR3 nucleotides are TGTGCCAGCGGGAAGGACAGCTACTATGGCTACACCTTC. The chain recombines TRBV6-5 with TRBJ1-2; a weak D match, TRBD1 (6 bases). CDR1 is MNHEY and CDR2 is SVGAGI in the germline V gene. Between the trimmed V and J ends, which lost 8 bases and 3 bases, there was a span of 13 bases. This CDR3 has 13 amino acids.

This clonotype was seen more than once but under ten times. The rearrangement uses TRBV7-2 and TRBJ1-2; the D is unclear. The ends were cut back, 4 bases at V and 7 bases at J, with 7 bases in the middle. Germline V lookup: CDR1 SGHTA, CDR2 FQGNSA. This CDR3 comprises 11 residues. The DNA of the CDR3 is TGTGCCAGCAGCTCCCTTGGTGGCTACACCTTC. Its translation: CASSSLGGYTF.

This chain joins TRBV20-1 and TRBJ1-2, with TRBD1 matching over 7 bases. V lost 3 bases, J lost 9 bases, and 7 bases stayed unmatched. Germline V gene lookup returns CDR1 DFQATT and CDR2 SNEGSKA (reference sequence). The CDR3 runs to 12 residues. DNA of the CDR3: TGCAGTGCTAGCACGACAGGGAATAGCTACACCTTC. It specifies CSASTTGNSYTF.

This clonotype was seen only a few times. The chain recombines TRBV18 with TRBJ2-7, with 8 bases that match TRBD2. Gene TRBJ2-5 matches the end of the DNA better, so the J call may be wrong. Germline CDR1 and CDR2: KGHSH and LQKENI. CDR3 length: 15 amino acids. This CDR3 is CASSPRSSGGETQYF. The CDR3 DNA reads TGTGCCAGCTCACCACGGTCCAGCGGGGGAGAGACCCAGTACTTC.

The chain has TRBV12-3 or TRBV12-4 and TRBJ2-3; D remains ambiguous. The V end was cut by 8 bases, the J end by 1 base, with 13 bases between. This CDR3 comprises 14 residues. The CDR3 DNA reads as TGTGCCAGCGGGCCTAGGGTGGGCACAGATACGCAGTATTTT. It codes for CASGPRVGTDTQYF.

This chain uses TRBV20-1 with TRBJ1-1; tentative D call: TRBD1 (6 bases). Germline lookup yields CDR1 DFQATT and CDR2 SNEGSKA (reference sequence). V shed 8 bases and J shed 0 bases, with 16 bases lying between them. The CDR3 has 14 amino acids. The CDR3 region has the DNA TGCAGTACACCCGGTCGGGGGCTGAACACTGAAGCTTTCTTT. Translated: CSTPGRGLNTEAFF.

This clonotype was detected ten times or more. The V call is TRBV29-1, the J call TRBJ2-3; 12 bases are shared with TRBD2. The CDR3 totals 14 residues. Per the germline V gene, CDR1 is SQVTM and CDR2 is ANQGSEA. The junction had 5 bases not matched to a gene; V was cut back by 4 bases and J by 6 bases. The CDR3 loop reads CSVALAGGSDTQYF. As DNA, the CDR3 is TGCAGCGTTGCGCTAGCGGGGGGGTCGGATACGCAGTATTTT.

The chain employs TRBV19 and TRBJ2-3; D tentatively reads TRBD1 or TRBD2 (6 bases each). Deletions cut 9 bases from V and 0 bases from J, with 16 bases between. CDR1 and CDR2 from the germline V gene are LNHDA and SQIVND (reference sequence). The CDR3 sequence is 15 residues long. CDR3 nucleotides: TGTGCCAGGCGGGGTCGGGGGCCCAGCACAGATACGCAGTATTTT. As protein: CARRGRGPSTDTQYF.

Notes on this clonotype: Since a much larger clone is just one base distant, this may be a read error. The chain couples TRBV12-3 or TRBV12-4 to TRBJ1-2; no clear D. The CDR3 is made up of 13 amino acids. V lost 3 bases and J lost 10, with 15 bases in between. CDR3 sequence reads: CASSLGTANDYTF. The CDR3 DNA is TGTGCCAGCAGTTTGGGCACAGCCAATGACTACACCTTC.

The J gene is TRBJ2-2, the V gene TRBV4-3; no firm D call. Germline loops: CDR1 LGHNA, CDR2 YSLEER. The CDR3 runs to 15 residues. The ends were cut back, 1 base at V and 2 bases at J, with 8 bases in the middle. CDR3 nucleotide sequence: TGCGCCAGCAGCCAAGTTGCACTAAACACCGGGGAGCTGTTTTTT. Translation gives CASSQVALNTGELFF.

About this clonotype itself: This may be a read error, as it is one base from a much larger clone. CDR3 coding DNA: TGTGCCAGCAGCTTGGAAGGGACATCTGACTATGGCTACACCTTC. Translated, it gives CASSLEGTSDYGYTF. The chain uses TRBV5-5 and TRBJ1-2, with a possible D match to TRBD1 (6 bases). This CDR3 has 15 amino acids. V dropped 0 bases and J dropped 3 bases, with 12 bases sitting between them. Germline V gives CDR1 SGHKS, CDR2 YYEKEE (reference sequence).

This clonotype occurred a few times. The chain carries TRBV28 and TRBJ2-5; D uncertain. The CDR3 covers 17 residues. The germline CDR1 and CDR2 sequences are MDHEN and SYDVKM. Trimming removed 3 bases at V and 5 bases at J, with 22 bases between. The CDR3, as DNA: TGTGCCAGCAGTTTCCAAAAGGAGAACGGACCCCGGGAGACCCAGTACTTC. It encodes CASSFQKENGPRETQYF.

V usage is TRBV4-3 and J usage is TRBJ2-1; TRBD2 matches at 12 bases. CDR3 length: 16 amino acids. With 4 bases clipped from V and 6 bases from J, the junction kept 7 bases outside the gene matches. CDR1 LGHNA and CDR2 YSLEER come from the germline V gene. The CDR3 spells CASSRSPSGGANEQFF. CDR3 coding DNA: TGCGCCAGCAGCCGATCCCCTAGCGGGGGGGCCAATGAGCAGTTCTTC.

This clonotype has only a few counts. As DNA, the CDR3 is TGTGCCAGCAGCGTAGGAGGGTCAGTTTCCGTCGTTACGCAGTATTTT. The encoded protein is CASSVGGSVSVVTQYF. The chain employs TRBV9 and TRBJ2-3, with TRBD2 as a possible D gene (5 bases). V lost 0 bases to trimming and J lost 8 bases, with 19 bases between them. The CDR3 loop spans 16 amino acids. Germline-derived CDR1 and CDR2 are SGDLS and YYNGEE.

Concerning this clonotype itself: One base away lies a much larger clone, so this may be a sequencing read error. V is TRBV29-1 and J is TRBJ2-1; D might be TRBD2 (7 bases). The J call may be incorrect, as the DNA end agrees better with TRBJ2-7. This CDR3 comprises 15 residues. CDR1 and CDR2 from the germline V gene are SQVTM and ANQGSEA. In DNA form, the CDR3 reads TGCAGCGTCAGGTGGGGGGGCCACTCCTACAATGAGCAGTACTTC. Translation gives CSVRWGGHSYNEQYF.

About this clonotype itself: A read error may explain this, as a much larger clone is one base away. The chain uses TRBV12-3 or TRBV12-4 and TRBJ1-1; 7 positions agree with TRBD1. There are 14 residues in the CDR3. The V segment lost 5 bases and the J segment 1 base; nucleotides outside the gene matches: 4. The CDR3 DNA reads as TGTGCCAGCAGTGTGACAGGGACGAACACTGAAGCTTTCTTT. Amino acid sequence: CASSVTGTNTEAFF.